Each of the 25 T cell receptor beta chains below was sequenced from the same sample in a study of T cell repertoires in aging, cancer and after chemotherapy. TCR beta rearrangements were amplified from peripheral blood genomic DNA. TRB rearrangements spanning V, D and J were amplified using mixed TRB-A/B primers. A single record per CDR3 protein comes from TCRdb applying MiXCR to the multiplex PCR reads. The repertoire holds 1,000 or so distinct CDR3 sequences, with roughly 15% as singletons. Sequenced sample: blood. These receptors came from a human donor with a solid tumor.

The chain joins TRBV12-3 or TRBV12-4 to TRBJ1-1, with 10 nucleotides matching TRBD1. The junction had 13 bases not matched to a gene; V was cut back by 6 bases and J by 6 bases. The CDR3 contains 16 residues. The CDR3 nucleotides read TGTGCCAGCAGCACCCCGACAGGGGGCGGGGAACCTGAAGCTTTCTTT. Its protein product is CASSTPTGGGEPEAFF.

This clonotype is judged large. The chain recombines TRBV20-1 with TRBJ2-3; D remains unclear. CDR3 size: 14 residues. The germline V and J ends were trimmed by 3 bases and 6 bases, with 16 bases remaining between them. Looked up from germline, CDR1 is DFQATT and CDR2 is SNEGSKA (reference sequence). The CDR3 region has the DNA TGCAGTGCTAGGACCCGTGACTGGTCGGATACGCAGTATTTT. It translates to CSARTRDWSDTQYF.

The rearrangement joins TRBV11-3 to TRBJ2-1; 13 nucleotides agree with TRBD2. CDR3 length: 17 amino acids. The J segment lost 8 bases and the V segment lost 1 base, leaving 8 bases of the junction unmatched. Per the germline V gene, CDR1 is SGHNT and CDR2 is YENEEA. CDR3 region: CASSLGQPGLAGYEQFF. In DNA form, the CDR3 reads TGTGCCAGCAGCTTAGGACAGCCGGGACTAGCGGGATATGAGCAGTTCTTC.

By sample fraction, this clonotype is medium-sized (0.01 to 0.1%). V gene TRBV20-1 combines with J gene TRBJ2-1; 7 nucleotides agree with TRBD1. The CDR3 runs to 14 residues. The V segment lost 0 bases and the J segment 3 bases; nucleotides outside the gene matches: 2. The V gene's germline CDR1 is DFQATT and CDR2 SNEGSKA (reference sequence). The CDR3 reads CSARDPGGYNEQFF. The CDR3 bases are TGCAGTGCTAGAGATCCAGGGGGCTACAATGAGCAGTTCTTC.

This clonotype is deemed large. The chain's CDR3 is CASSPRAVTGELFF. The CDR3, as DNA: TGTGCCAGCAGTCCCCGGGCCGTCACCGGGGAGCTGTTTTTT. J is TRBJ2-2 and V is TRBV27; D is unclear. CDR1 MNHEY and CDR2 SMNVEV come from the germline V gene (reference sequence). The CDR3 loop spans 14 amino acids. V lost 5 bases to trimming and J lost 4 bases, with 11 bases between them.

By share, this clonotype counts as medium-sized. The gene calls are TRBV12-3 or TRBV12-4 and TRBJ1-5; D not certain. V dropped 7 bases and J dropped 0 bases, with 13 bases sitting between them. The length of the CDR3 is 15 residues. The CDR3 reads CASTPVGYSNQPQHF. The DNA of the CDR3 is TGTGCCAGCACCCCGGTGGGTTATAGCAATCAGCCCCAGCATTTT.

Sample share makes this clonotype large. V gene TRBV19 combines with J gene TRBJ1-1; possible D gene TRBD1, 6 bases. The germline V gene encodes CDR1 LNHDA and CDR2 SQIVND (reference sequence). The CDR3 length is 13 residues. V was pared by 5 bases and J by 0 bases, with 7 bases between. In DNA form, the CDR3 reads TGTGCCAGTAGTGGGACAATGAACACTGAAGCTTTCTTT. This gives the protein CASSGTMNTEAFF.

V gene TRBV6-9 combines with J gene TRBJ2-3; tentatively, D is TRBD2 (5 bases). The CDR3 spans 17 residues. CDR1 and CDR2 from the germline V gene are MNHGY and SVAAGI. The V end lost 3 bases, the J end lost 7 bases, and 23 bases lay between the germline ends. CDR3 region: CASSYSVVGTGEYTQYF. CDR3 DNA: TGTGCCAGCAGTTACTCAGTAGTGGGCACCGGGGAGTATACGCAGTATTTT.

As to this clonotype: A much bigger clone sits one base away, suggesting this may be a read error. The chain carries TRBV27 and TRBJ2-7; 11 positions match TRBD2. The germline V gene has CDR1 MNHEY and CDR2 SMNVEV (reference sequence). There are 14 residues in the CDR3. Trimming at V came to 6 bases and at J to 6 bases, leaving 7 bases not matched to a gene. CDR3 residues: CASSHSGTSGEQYF. CDR3 sequence (DNA): TGTGCCAGCAGCCACTCCGGGACTAGCGGCGAGCAGTACTTC.

The V and J genes are TRBV28 and TRBJ1-6; weak D call: TRBD1 (6 bases). CDR1 is MDHEN, CDR2 SYDVKM, per germline. The V and J ends lost 2 bases and 7 bases respectively, with 12 bases between them. This CDR3 is built from 15 residues. The CDR3 protein is CASSLGGRGNSPLHF. As DNA, the CDR3 is TGTGCCAGCAGTTTAGGGGGCAGAGGAAATTCACCCCTCCACTTT.

This clonotype is deemed large. The gene calls are TRBV11-1 and TRBJ2-7; 10 bases align to TRBD1. Trimming cost V 7 bases and J 2 bases; bases outside gene matches: 5. The length of the CDR3 is 14 residues. From germline, CDR1 is SGHAT and CDR2 FQDESV (reference sequence). CDR3 loop: CASTFGTGAYEQYF. The CDR3 nucleotides read TGTGCCAGCACATTCGGGACAGGGGCCTACGAGCAGTACTTC.

The chain is built from TRBV28 and TRBJ2-6; D is unclear. The CDR3 sequence is 16 residues long. Germline CDR1 reads MDHEN; CDR2 reads SYDVKM. V shed 5 bases and J shed 0 bases, with 11 bases lying between them. CDR3 amino acids: CASSHRVSSGANVLTF. CDR3 bases: TGTGCCAGCAGTCACCGCGTCTCCTCTGGGGCCAACGTCCTGACTTTC.

The V call is TRBV24-1, the J call TRBJ1-1, with D possibly being TRBD1 (5 bases). Germline loops: CDR1 KGHDR, CDR2 SFDVKD. V was pared by 4 bases and J by 4 bases, with 12 bases between. The CDR3 runs to 14 residues. The CDR3 DNA sequence: TGTGCCACCAGTGAGTCGGGGCAGGTCACTGAAGCTTTCTTT. This codes for CATSESGQVTEAFF.

The sample holds a few counts of this clonotype. The chain uses TRBV28 and TRBJ2-4; possibly TRBD2 for D (5 bases). The V and J ends lost 6 bases and 1 base respectively, with 10 bases between them. The CDR3 consists of 14 residues. Germline lookup yields CDR1 MDHEN and CDR2 SYDVKM. This chain's CDR3 is CASRAGGAKNIQYF. The CDR3 DNA is TGTGCCAGCAGGGCCGGCGGGGCCAAAAACATTCAGTACTTC.

The rearrangement uses TRBV5-1 and TRBJ1-1; D perhaps matches TRBD1 (6 bases). The CDR3 is made up of 13 amino acids. CDR1 is SGHRS, CDR2 YFSETQ, per germline. V dropped 3 bases and J dropped 1 base, with 7 bases sitting between them. The CDR3 loop reads CASSWTANTEAFF. CDR3 coding DNA: TGCGCCAGCAGCTGGACAGCGAACACTGAAGCTTTCTTT.

This clonotype is classed as large. This chain uses TRBV6-6 with TRBJ2-1; the D gene is possibly TRBD2 (6 bases). CDR3 length equals 16 residues. The V and J ends lost 6 bases and 7 bases respectively, with 22 bases between them. From germline, CDR1 is MNHNY and CDR2 SVGAGI (reference sequence). Here the CDR3 reads CASRWTDETRRNEQFF. Written as DNA, the CDR3 is TGTGCCAGCAGATGGACCGATGAGACTAGAAGAAATGAGCAGTTCTTC.

This clonotype has just a few counts. CDR3 residues: CASSKDHGLAGYEQYF. CDR3 nucleotide sequence: TGTGCCAGCTCAAAGGATCACGGACTAGCGGGTTACGAGCAGTACTTC. This chain joins TRBV18 and TRBJ2-7; 11 nucleotides line up with TRBD2. The germline CDR1 and CDR2 sequences are KGHSH and LQKENI. The CDR3 has 16 residues. V lost 5 bases to trimming and J lost 4 bases; unmatched junction nucleotides: 10.

In this sample, this clonotype turned up a few times. The chain uses TRBV4-3 and TRBJ2-3; TRBD1 might be the D (5 bases). V lost 0 bases and J 5 bases, leaving 6 bases between the germline ends. CDR3 length: 13 amino acids. Germline assignment: CDR1 LGHNA and CDR2 YSLEER. CDR3 in amino acids: CASSQDRGDTQYF. As DNA, the CDR3 is TGCGCCAGCAGCCAAGATAGGGGAGATACGCAGTATTTT.

Turning to this clonotype: A read error may be the cause here, since a much bigger clone is one base away. The CDR3 DNA reads TGTGCCAGCAGTTTAGCGGGAGACTCCTACGAGCTGTACTTC. This gives the protein CASSLAGDSYELYF. The V call is TRBV27, the J call TRBJ2-7; TRBD2 matches at 7 bases. Germline V gives CDR1 MNHEY, CDR2 SMNVEV (reference sequence). The CDR3 loop spans 14 amino acids.

This clonotype qualifies as large. The V gene is TRBV20-1, the J gene TRBJ2-1; D is perhaps TRBD2 (5 bases). V was cut by 3 bases and J by 3 bases, with 9 bases left in between. This CDR3 spans 13 amino acids. Germline V gene lookup returns CDR1 DFQATT and CDR2 SNEGSKA (reference sequence). The DNA of the CDR3 is TGCAGTGCTAGGGACTTACGCTACAATGAGCAGTTCTTC. Its translation: CSARDLRYNEQFF.

Concerning this clonotype itself: Germline is not matched at one junction end, which may reflect a read error. The V gene is TRBV27, the J gene TRBJ1-1; D call uncertain. The V gene's germline CDR1 is MNHEY and CDR2 SMNVEV (reference sequence). The CDR3 extends over 15 amino acids. The CDR3 DNA reads as TGTGCCAGCAGTTCTCTCCCCGCTGGAAACACTAAAGCTTTCTTT. It translates to CASSSLPAGNTKAFF.

By share of the sample, this clonotype is medium-sized. This chain links TRBV20-1 with TRBJ2-2, with 9 bases fitting TRBD2. The CDR3 loop spans 16 amino acids. J gave up 5 bases and V 0 bases, and 7 bases lay outside the gene matches. Germline V lookup: CDR1 DFQATT, CDR2 SNEGSKA (reference sequence). The CDR3 spells CSARDYLAGRTGELFF. The CDR3 nucleotides are TGCAGTGCTAGAGATTACCTAGCGGGACGGACCGGGGAGCTGTTTTTT.

Comments on this clonotype: A much bigger clone sits one base away, suggesting this may be a read error. The chain joins TRBV5-1 to TRBJ2-7; no clear D. CDR3 length equals 14 residues. Germline assignment: CDR1 SGHRS and CDR2 YFSETQ. Written as DNA, the CDR3 is TGCGGCAGCAGCTTGGGGTCGGCGCCCTACGAGCAGTACTTC. Protein product: CGSSLGSAPYEQYF.

This sequence joins TRBV14 and TRBJ2-3, with 9 bases fitting TRBD1. CDR3 length equals 17 residues. Trimming removed 1 base from V and 8 bases from J; junction bases left unmatched: 13. From germline, CDR1 is SGHDN and CDR2 FVKESK. CDR3 loop: CASSQGRGQGRFGTQYF. The CDR3 DNA sequence: TGTGCCAGCAGCCAAGGTCGGGGACAGGGCCGTTTCGGTACGCAGTATTTT. The full variable domain, its missing parts supplied by reference TRBV14 and TRBJ2-3, is EAGVTQFPSHSVIEKGQTVTLRCDPISGHDNLYWYRRVMGKEIKFLLHFVKESKQDESGMPNNRFLAERTGGTYSTLKVQPAELEDSGVYFCASSQGRGQGRFGTQYFGPGTRLTVL.

By its share, this clonotype is large. The V and J genes are TRBV7-2 and TRBJ2-7, with a tentative D call TRBD1 (5 bases). The CDR3 runs to 14 residues. Trimming removed 5 bases at V and 2 bases at J, with 13 bases between. CDR1 and CDR2 from the germline V gene are SGHTA and FQGNSA. CDR3 nucleotides: TGTGCCAGCAGCGCCTCCCAGGGCCCCTACGAGCAGTACTTC. Translating it yields CASSASQGPYEQYF. Based on the CDR3 plus reference TRBV7-2 and TRBJ2-7, the full variable domain is GAGVSQSPSNKVTEKGKDVELRCDPISGHTALYWYRQSLGQGLEFLIYFQGNSAPDKSGLPSDRFSAERTGGSVSTLTIQRTQQEDSAVYLCASSASQGPYEQYFGPGTRLTVT.